This T cell receptor (beta chain) emerged from a study of cytomegalovirus exposure and HLA in healthy donors. In the case of this clone: Its antigen is not identified.

Everyone who donated was a healthy bone marrow donor. Study-level findings and limits: Analyzed later, association rates of TCRs varied across HLA loci, with DRB1 most and HLA-C fewest. Confirmation was obtained in vitro that a few CMV-associated chains are specific for CMV antigens. The study reported that TCR beta sequences accurately predicted HLA-A and HLA-B alleles in most subjects.

Vbeta (60) and Jbeta (13) primers were used in the PCR. Assay: immunoSEQ multiplex PCR; the TCRdb copy retains only in-frame clones and omits some. The sample shows around 110,000 clones, 65% to 90% of them seen only once. CDR1 MDHEN and CDR2 SYDVKM come from the germline V gene. The CDR3 extends over 16 amino acids. The trim removed 8 bases at V and 7 bases at J, leaving 13 bases unmatched. This chain uses TRBV28 with TRBJ2-3; 12 positions agree with TRBD2. Material: PBMCs. The receptor comes from a man aged 25-45 years in good health and CMV-seronegative. CDR3 sequence (DNA): TGTGCCAGCCGGCGGTCTAGCGGGGGGGCCGGTAATACGCAGTATTTT. Protein product: CASRRSSGGAGNTQYF.